Below, 30 T cell receptor beta chains from the same sample are listed, as sequenced in a study of identical twins. MiXCR, applied by TCRdb to the 5' RACE reads, yields one record per CDR3 protein. The table shows around 530,000 distinct CDR3 sequences, with roughly 15% occurring only once. The same sample was also studied in work on yellow fever vaccine responses in identical twins.

Specimen: CD4+ T cells sorted from blood. The source of these receptors is a young woman in good health.

Details on this clonotype: At one end, the junction sequence differs from germline, possibly due to a read error. V gene TRBV24-1 combines with J gene TRBJ2-3; 15 bases are a match to TRBD2. Germline-derived CDR1 and CDR2 are KGHDR and SFDVKD. CDR3 length: 21 residues. CDR3 residues: CATIDLGLAGGPSLGTDTQYF. CDR3 sequence (DNA): TGTGCCACCATTGATCTCGGACTAGCGGGAGGGCCCTCTTTGGGCACAGATACGCAGTATTTT.

This clonotype was detected a few times. The V call is TRBV12-3 or TRBV12-4, the J call TRBJ1-4; the match to TRBD1 covers 7 bases. The CDR3 is 13 residues long. Germline trimming cut 5 bases from V and 6 bases from J; bases unmatched to any gene: 3. CDR3 in amino acids: CASSRGPDEKLFF. The CDR3 DNA is TGTGCCAGCAGTAGGGGGCCGGATGAAAAACTGTTTTTT.

V usage is TRBV2 and J usage is TRBJ2-1; 8 nucleotides match TRBD2. The length of the CDR3 is 15 residues. The V segment lost 3 bases and the J segment 6 bases; nucleotides outside the gene matches: 7. CDR1 and CDR2 from the germline V gene are SNHLY and FYNNEI. CDR3: CASSDPAGAFNEQFF. CDR3 bases: TGTGCCAGCAGTGATCCAGCGGGGGCGTTCAATGAGCAGTTCTTC. The variable domain in full, completed from reference TRBV2 and TRBJ2-1, reads EPEVTQTPSHQVTQMGQEVILRCVPISNHLYFYWYRQILGQKVEFLVSFYNNEISEKSEIFDDQFSVERPDGSNFTLKIRSTKLEDSAMYFCASSDPAGAFNEQFFGPGTRLTVL.

The genes are TRBV29-1 and TRBJ2-5, with a possible D match to TRBD2 (5 bases). The germline V gene encodes CDR1 SQVTM and CDR2 ANQGSEA. The CDR3 runs 13 residues. The V end was cut by 4 bases, the J end by 2 bases, with 11 bases between. CDR3 sequence (DNA): TGCAGCGTTGCCGCAGGAGGACAAGAGACCCAGTACTTC. This encodes CSVAAGGQETQYF.

This clonotype was detected ten times or more. The chain has TRBV7-2 and TRBJ2-1; D call uncertain. CDR1 is SGHTA, CDR2 FQGNSA, per germline. V was cut by 3 bases and J by 3 bases, with 9 bases left in between. CDR3 length: 14 amino acids. Here the CDR3 reads CASSFRLDYNEQFF. The CDR3 coding sequence is TGTGCCAGCAGCTTTCGGCTCGACTACAATGAGCAGTTCTTC.

J is TRBJ2-5 and V is TRBV20-1; 13 bases fit TRBD2. From germline, CDR1 is DFQATT and CDR2 SNEGSKA (reference sequence). Trimming at V came to 6 bases and at J to 2 bases, leaving 9 bases not matched to a gene. CDR3 length: 16 residues. As DNA, the CDR3 is TGCAGTGCCCAACCCCCGGGACTAGCGGGGCAAGAGACCCAGTACTTC. Translated: CSAQPPGLAGQETQYF.

This clonotype has only a few counts. The chain recombines TRBV5-1 with TRBJ2-7, with 7 bases matching TRBD2. Trimming took 5 bases from V and 2 from J; bases not matched to a gene: 10. The CDR3 extends over 15 amino acids. The V gene's germline CDR1 is SGHRS and CDR2 YFSETQ. The CDR3 region is CASSQAAGTTYEQYV. CDR3 bases: TGCGCCAGCAGTCAAGCTGCCGGGACTACCTACGAGCAGTACGTC.

The gene calls are TRBV24-1 and TRBJ1-6; D uncertain. Trimming shortened V by 7 bases and J by 8 bases, and 8 bases separated the two germline ends. This CDR3 is 12 amino acids long. CDR1 KGHDR and CDR2 SFDVKD come from the germline V gene. CDR3 region: CATSDGDSPLHF. DNA of the CDR3: TGTGCCACCAGCGACGGGGATTCACCCCTCCACTTT.

This clonotype was seen a handful of times. The J gene is TRBJ1-6, the V gene TRBV20-1, with D possibly matching TRBD1 (5 bases). The CDR3 runs to 20 residues. The V gene's germline CDR1 is DFQATT and CDR2 SNEGSKA (reference sequence). V was shortened by 0 bases and J by 3 bases, with 24 bases between the two germline ends. CDR3 loop: CSARDNFFKGLGLYNSPLHF. The CDR3 DNA sequence: TGCAGTGCTAGAGATAATTTTTTTAAAGGGTTGGGACTCTATAATTCACCCCTCCACTTT.

The V gene is TRBV20-1, the J gene TRBJ2-2; D ambiguous. The ends were cut back, 2 bases at V and 5 bases at J, with 12 bases in the middle. This CDR3 is built from 14 residues. The germline CDR1 and CDR2 sequences are DFQATT and SNEGSKA (reference sequence). The DNA of the CDR3 is TGCAGTGCTAGAATGGCGGCCTATACCGGGGAGCTGTTTTTT. Protein product: CSARMAAYTGELFF.

This clonotype appeared a few times. This chain connects TRBV4-2 to TRBJ2-2; 8 bases align to TRBD2. Germline-derived CDR1 and CDR2 are LGHNA and YNFKEQ. With 0 bases clipped from V and 1 base from J, the junction kept 4 bases outside the gene matches. The CDR3 is 17 residues long. The CDR3 nucleotides are TGTGCCAGCAGCCAAGAATTCCTAGCGGGGAACACCGGGGAGCTGTTTTTT. This codes for CASSQEFLAGNTGELFF.

The table lists this clonotype with a few counts. The chain recombines TRBV10-3 with TRBJ1-4; no clear D. This CDR3 contains 14 residues. Trimming took 2 bases from V and 4 from J, leaving 8 bases between them. The germline V gene has CDR1 ENHRY and CDR2 SYGVKD. The CDR3 sequence is CAISEGRINEKLFF. The CDR3, as DNA: TGTGCCATCAGTGAGGGGCGGATTAATGAAAAACTGTTTTTT.

This clonotype showed up just a few times. The V call is TRBV4-1, the J call TRBJ2-1; 13 bases match TRBD2. There are 16 residues in the CDR3. Trimming removed 4 bases from V and 9 bases from J; junction bases left unmatched: 9. Looked up from germline, CDR1 is MGHRA and CDR2 is YSYEKL. For the CDR3, the DNA is TGCGCCAGCAGCCGCGGACTAGCGGGGGAGCGTGGTGAGCAGTTCTTC. Translating gives CASSRGLAGERGEQFF.

CDR3 in amino acids: CASSPTSGKTMDEQFF. For the CDR3, the DNA is TGTGCCAGCAGCCCGACTAGCGGGAAGACTATGGATGAGCAGTTCTTC. The chain couples TRBV2 to TRBJ2-1; 11 nucleotides agree with TRBD2. CDR3 length: 16 residues. Germline V gene lookup returns CDR1 SNHLY and CDR2 FYNNEI. V shed 6 bases, J shed 8 bases, and the junction held 12 bases outside the gene matches.

This chain joins TRBV6-5 and TRBJ1-2; possible D gene TRBD1, 6 bases. This CDR3 has 12 residues. The V and J ends lost 7 bases and 4 bases respectively, with 10 bases between them. From germline, CDR1 is MNHEY and CDR2 SVGAGI. CDR3 sequence (DNA): TGTGCCAGCACCGAACAGGGCTATGGCTACACCTTC. It codes for CASTEQGYGYTF.

A few counts support this clonotype. This chain connects TRBV5-1 to TRBJ2-1, with 8 bases lining up with TRBD2. The CDR3 covers 14 residues. The germline V gene encodes CDR1 SGHRS and CDR2 YFSETQ. After removal of 5 bases from V and 2 bases from J, the junction contained 3 bases not matched to a gene. The CDR3 region has the DNA TGCGCCAGCAGAAGGCGGGAGGCCTACAATGAGCAGTTCTTC. As protein: CASRRREAYNEQFF.

V usage is TRBV6-2 or TRBV6-3 and J usage is TRBJ2-7, with TRBD1 identical over 8 bases. The CDR3 has 14 residues. Germline-derived CDR1 and CDR2 are MNHEY and SVGEGT. V dropped 8 bases and J dropped 0; count of bases not matched to a gene: 6. The CDR3 reads CASQVTGASYEQYV. CDR3 sequence (DNA): TGTGCCAGCCAGGTGACAGGGGCCTCCTACGAGCAGTACGTC.

The chain combines TRBV24-1 with TRBJ2-2; maybe TRBD2 (5 bases). CDR3 length equals 15 residues. Trimming stripped 4 bases from V and 2 bases from J, with 10 bases between. The germline V gene has CDR1 KGHDR and CDR2 SFDVKD. In DNA form, the CDR3 reads TGTGCCACCAGTGACCCGGGAAGCAACACCGGGGAGCTGTTTTTT. Its protein is CATSDPGSNTGELFF.

This clonotype was detected only a few times. The chain uses TRBV5-1 and TRBJ1-2, with D possibly matching TRBD1 (6 bases). The germline gives CDR1 SGHRS, CDR2 YFSETQ. The CDR3 runs to 14 residues. V lost 4 bases, J lost 5 bases, and 15 bases lay in between. This CDR3 reads CASSPTGQPYGYTF. In DNA form, the CDR3 reads TGCGCCAGCAGCCCCACAGGACAGCCGTATGGCTACACCTTC.

The gene calls are TRBV7-2 and TRBJ1-1; 8 bases agree with TRBD1. This CDR3 has 12 amino acids. The germline V gene encodes CDR1 SGHTA and CDR2 FQGNSA. The V and J ends lost 5 bases and 11 bases, in that order; junction bases with no gene match: 7. CDR3 protein: CASSGGQGPAFF. In DNA, the CDR3 is TGTGCCAGCAGCGGCGGACAGGGTCCCGCTTTCTTT.

This chain links TRBV9 with TRBJ2-5; 10 nucleotides line up with TRBD2. The V and J ends lost 6 bases and 4 bases, in that order; junction bases with no gene match: 6. The germline V gene has CDR1 SGDLS and CDR2 YYNGEE. The length of the CDR3 is 14 residues. The CDR3: CASNGLADPETQYF. The CDR3 nucleotides are TGTGCCAGCAACGGACTAGCGGATCCAGAGACCCAGTACTTC. Drawing the rest from reference TRBV9 and TRBJ2-5, the complete variable domain is DSGVTQTPKHLITATGQRVTLRCSPRSGDLSVYWYQQSLDQGLQFLIQYYNGEERAKGNILERFSAQQFPDLHSELNLSSLELGDSALYFCASNGLADPETQYFGPGTRLLVL.

The chain recombines TRBV14 with TRBJ2-3; 10 nucleotides match TRBD2. Trimming at V came to 5 bases and at J to 2 bases, leaving 16 bases not matched to a gene. The CDR3 contains 19 residues. The V gene's germline CDR1 is SGHDN and CDR2 FVKESK. CDR3 sequence: CASSNRRASGGEITDTQYF. The CDR3 DNA sequence: TGTGCCAGCAGCAACCGACGGGCTAGCGGGGGTGAAATCACAGATACGCAGTATTTT.

This chain connects TRBV6-5 to TRBJ2-1; TRBD1 matches 8 bases. V dropped 4 bases and J dropped 4; count of bases not matched to a gene: 6. The CDR3 is made up of 15 amino acids. Germline V gene sequence: CDR1 MNHEY, CDR2 SVGAGI. This CDR3 is CASSFLRTGYNEQFF. CDR3 nucleotides: TGTGCCAGCAGTTTCCTTCGGACAGGGTACAATGAGCAGTTCTTC.

The gene calls are TRBV5-5 and TRBJ2-7; no firm D call. The CDR3 has 16 residues. Germline lookup yields CDR1 SGHKS and CDR2 YYEKEE (reference sequence). V was clipped by 0 bases and J by 0 bases, with 13 bases between them. The CDR3 loop reads CASSLGFSLTSYEQYV. The CDR3 DNA follows: TGTGCCAGCAGCTTGGGTTTCAGTCTCACCTCCTACGAGCAGTACGTC.

This clonotype appeared a few times. V usage is TRBV28 and J usage is TRBJ2-5; 14 nucleotides align to TRBD2. This CDR3 has 16 residues. The germline V gene has CDR1 MDHEN and CDR2 SYDVKM. J gave up 5 bases and V 10 bases, and 12 bases lay outside the gene matches. The CDR3 is CATGGLAGVPRETQYF. The CDR3 nucleotides are TGTGCCACCGGGGGACTAGCGGGAGTACCCAGGGAGACCCAGTACTTC.

The chain employs TRBV6-2 or TRBV6-3 and TRBJ2-3; a possible D gene is TRBD2 (5 bases). The CDR3 has 16 residues. V was clipped by 8 bases and J by 2 bases, with 20 bases between them. CDR1 MNHEY and CDR2 SVGEGT come from the germline V gene. For the CDR3, the DNA is TGTGCCAGCCGAACCTTGGTAACCGGGGACACAGATACGCAGTATTTT. Its protein product is CASRTLVTGDTDTQYF.

This chain links TRBV12-3 or TRBV12-4 with TRBJ2-1; D is perhaps TRBD1 (6 bases). Between the trimmed V and J ends, which lost 6 bases and 6 bases, there was a span of 21 bases. There are 16 residues in the CDR3. The CDR3 coding sequence is TGTGCCAGCAGCCCACCGGCTTGGGACACCTCCAATGAGCAGTTCTTC. Amino acids: CASSPPAWDTSNEQFF.

The table lists this clonotype with a few counts. The J gene is TRBJ2-3, the V gene TRBV7-6; 7 bases are shared with TRBD1. The CDR3 has 16 residues. V shed 5 bases and J 3 bases; nucleotides not matched to a gene: 11. CDR1 SGHVS and CDR2 FNYEAQ come from the germline V gene. The CDR3 here is CASSPTTGYGTDTQYF. In DNA form, the CDR3 reads TGTGCCAGCAGCCCTACGACAGGGTATGGTACAGATACGCAGTATTTT.

This chain connects TRBV7-3 to TRBJ2-6; 12 bases are shared with TRBD2. V lost 3 bases to trimming and J lost 0 bases; unmatched junction nucleotides: 0. The CDR3 loop spans 17 amino acids. Germline loops: CDR1 SGHTA, CDR2 FQGTGA. The CDR3: CASSLTSGSSGANVLTF. CDR3 coding DNA: TGTGCCAGCAGCTTGACTAGCGGGAGCTCTGGGGCCAACGTCCTGACTTTC. Supplemented by reference TRBV7-3 and TRBJ2-6, the full variable domain reads GAGVSQTPSNKVTEKGKYVELRCDPISGHTALYWYRQSLGQGPEFLIYFQGTGAADDSGLPNDRFFAVRPEGSVSTLKIQRTERGDSAVYLCASSLTSGSSGANVLTFGAGSRLTVL.

This chain uses TRBV20-1 with TRBJ2-2; D uncertain. V lost 0 bases, J lost 1 base, and 0 bases lay in between. CDR1 DFQATT and CDR2 SNEGSKA come from the germline V gene (reference sequence). The CDR3 is made up of 12 amino acids. In nucleotides, the CDR3 is TGCAGTGCTAGAGAGAACACCGGGGAGCTGTTTTTT. Translated, it gives CSARENTGELFF.